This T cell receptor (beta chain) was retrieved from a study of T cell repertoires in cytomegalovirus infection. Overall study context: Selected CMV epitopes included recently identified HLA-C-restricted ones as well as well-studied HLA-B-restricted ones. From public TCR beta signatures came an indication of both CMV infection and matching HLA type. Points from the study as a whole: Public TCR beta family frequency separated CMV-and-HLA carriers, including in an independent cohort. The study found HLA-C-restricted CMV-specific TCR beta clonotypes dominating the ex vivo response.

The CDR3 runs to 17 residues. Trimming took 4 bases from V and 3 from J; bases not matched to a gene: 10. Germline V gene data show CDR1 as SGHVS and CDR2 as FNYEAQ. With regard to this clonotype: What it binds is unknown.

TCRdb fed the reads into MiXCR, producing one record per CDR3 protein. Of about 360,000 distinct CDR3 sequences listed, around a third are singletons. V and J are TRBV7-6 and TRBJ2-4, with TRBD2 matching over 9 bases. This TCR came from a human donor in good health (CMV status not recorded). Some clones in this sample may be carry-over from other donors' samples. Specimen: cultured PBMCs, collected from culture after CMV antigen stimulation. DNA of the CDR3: TGTGCCAGCAGCTACCGGATAGCGGGAGTGGACAAAAACATTCAGTACTTC. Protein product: CASSYRIAGVDKNIQYF.